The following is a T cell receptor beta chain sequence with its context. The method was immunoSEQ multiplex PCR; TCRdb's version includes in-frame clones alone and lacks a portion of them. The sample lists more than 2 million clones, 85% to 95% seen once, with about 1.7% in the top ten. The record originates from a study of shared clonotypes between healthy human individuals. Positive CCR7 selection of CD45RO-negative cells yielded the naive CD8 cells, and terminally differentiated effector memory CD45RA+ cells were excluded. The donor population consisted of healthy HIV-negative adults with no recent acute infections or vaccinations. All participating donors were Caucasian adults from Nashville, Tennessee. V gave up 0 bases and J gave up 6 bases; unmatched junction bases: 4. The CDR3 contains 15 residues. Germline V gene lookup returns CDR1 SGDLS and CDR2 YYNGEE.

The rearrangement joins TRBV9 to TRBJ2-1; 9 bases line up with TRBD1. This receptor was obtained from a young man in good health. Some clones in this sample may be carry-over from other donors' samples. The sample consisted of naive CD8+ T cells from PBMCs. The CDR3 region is CASSVEQGAFNEQFF. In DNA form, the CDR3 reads TGTGCCAGCAGCGTAGAACAGGGGGCCTTCAATGAGCAGTTCTTC.